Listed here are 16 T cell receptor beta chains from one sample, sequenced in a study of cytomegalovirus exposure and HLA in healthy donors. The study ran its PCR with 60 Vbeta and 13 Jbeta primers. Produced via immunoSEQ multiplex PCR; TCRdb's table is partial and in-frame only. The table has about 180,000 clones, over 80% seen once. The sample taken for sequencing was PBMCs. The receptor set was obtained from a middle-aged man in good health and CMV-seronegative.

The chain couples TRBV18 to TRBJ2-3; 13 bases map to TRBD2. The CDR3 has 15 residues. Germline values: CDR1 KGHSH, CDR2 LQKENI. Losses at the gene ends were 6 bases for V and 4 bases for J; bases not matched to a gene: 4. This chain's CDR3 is CASSPGLAGADTQYF. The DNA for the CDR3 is TGTGCCAGCTCCCCTGGACTAGCGGGAGCAGATACGCAGTATTTT.

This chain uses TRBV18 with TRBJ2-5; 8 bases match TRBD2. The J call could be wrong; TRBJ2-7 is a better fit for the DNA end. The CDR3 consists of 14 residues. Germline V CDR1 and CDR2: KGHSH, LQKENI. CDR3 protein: CASSPSGSLNEQYF. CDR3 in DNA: TGTGCCAGCTCACCCAGCGGGAGCCTAAACGAGCAGTACTTC.

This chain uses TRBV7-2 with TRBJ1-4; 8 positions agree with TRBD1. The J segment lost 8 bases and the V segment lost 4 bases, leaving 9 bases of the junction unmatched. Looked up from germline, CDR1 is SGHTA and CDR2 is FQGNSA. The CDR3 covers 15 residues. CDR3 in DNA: TGTGCCAGCAGCTCCCCCTCAGGGGGCGACGAAAAACTGTTTTTT. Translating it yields CASSSPSGGDEKLFF.

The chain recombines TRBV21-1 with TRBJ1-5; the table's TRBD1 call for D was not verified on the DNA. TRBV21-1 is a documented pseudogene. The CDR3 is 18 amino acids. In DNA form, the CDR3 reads TGTGCCAGCAGCAAAGTGATCAGGGACAGGGGAGAAAATCAGCCCCAGCATTTT. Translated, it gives CASSKVIRDRGENQPQHF.

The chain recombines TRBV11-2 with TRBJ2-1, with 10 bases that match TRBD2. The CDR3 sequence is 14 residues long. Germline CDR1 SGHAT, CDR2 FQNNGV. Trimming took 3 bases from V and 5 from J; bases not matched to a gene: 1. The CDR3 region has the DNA TGTGCCAGCAGCTTTAGCGGGGGGAACAATGAGCAGTTCTTC. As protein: CASSFSGGNNEQFF.

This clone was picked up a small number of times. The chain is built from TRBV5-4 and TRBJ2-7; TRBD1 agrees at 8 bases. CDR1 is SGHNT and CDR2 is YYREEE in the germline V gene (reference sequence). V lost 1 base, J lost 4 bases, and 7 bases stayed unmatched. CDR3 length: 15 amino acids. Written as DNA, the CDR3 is TGTGCCAGCAGCTTGTCGCAGGGGGCGCAGTACGAGCAGTACTTC. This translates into CASSLSQGAQYEQYF.

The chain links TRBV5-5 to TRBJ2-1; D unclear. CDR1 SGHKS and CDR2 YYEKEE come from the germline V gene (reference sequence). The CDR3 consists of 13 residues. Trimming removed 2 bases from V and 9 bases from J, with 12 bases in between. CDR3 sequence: CASSFRATVEQFF. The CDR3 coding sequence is TGTGCCAGCAGCTTTCGTGCTACGGTTGAGCAGTTCTTC. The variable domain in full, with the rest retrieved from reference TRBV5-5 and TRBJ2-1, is DAGVTQSPTHLIKTRGQQVTLRCSPISGHKSVSWYQQVLGQGPQFIFQYYEKEERGRGNFPDRFSARQFPNYSSELNVNALLLGDSALYLCASSFRATVEQFFGPGTRLTVL.

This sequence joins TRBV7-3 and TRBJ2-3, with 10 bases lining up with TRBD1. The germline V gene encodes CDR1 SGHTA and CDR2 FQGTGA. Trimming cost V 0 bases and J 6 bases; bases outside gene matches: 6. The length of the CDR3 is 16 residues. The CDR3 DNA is TGTGCCAGCAGCTTAACAAGGGACAGGGGAACGGATACGCAGTATTTT. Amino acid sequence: CASSLTRDRGTDTQYF.

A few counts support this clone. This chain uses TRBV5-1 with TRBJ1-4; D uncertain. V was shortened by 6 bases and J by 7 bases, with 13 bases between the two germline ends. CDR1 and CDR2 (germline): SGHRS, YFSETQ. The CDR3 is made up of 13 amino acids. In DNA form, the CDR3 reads TGCGCCAGCACGAGGGCGCGAGGTGAAAAACTGTTTTTT. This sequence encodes CASTRARGEKLFF.

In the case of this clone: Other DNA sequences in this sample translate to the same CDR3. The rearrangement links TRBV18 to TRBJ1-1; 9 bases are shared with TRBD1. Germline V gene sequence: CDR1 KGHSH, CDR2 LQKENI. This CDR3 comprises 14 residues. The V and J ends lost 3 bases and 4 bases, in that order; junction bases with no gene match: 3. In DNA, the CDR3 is TGTGCCAGCTCACCGTCGACAGGGGGCACTGAAGCTTTCTTT. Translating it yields CASSPSTGGTEAFF. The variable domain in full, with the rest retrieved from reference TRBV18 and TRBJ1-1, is NAGVMQNPRHLVRRRGQEARLRCSPMKGHSHVYWYRQLPEEGLKFMVYLQKENIIDESGMPKERFSAEFPKEGPSILRIQQVVRGDSAAYFCASSPSTGGTEAFFGQGTRLTVV.

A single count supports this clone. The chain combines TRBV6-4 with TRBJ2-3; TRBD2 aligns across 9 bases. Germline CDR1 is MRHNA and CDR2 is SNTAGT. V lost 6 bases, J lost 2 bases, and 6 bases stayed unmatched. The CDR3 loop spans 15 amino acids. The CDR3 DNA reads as TGTGCCAGCAGACTAGCGGGCCTCATCACAGATACGCAGTATTTT. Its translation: CASRLAGLITDTQYF.

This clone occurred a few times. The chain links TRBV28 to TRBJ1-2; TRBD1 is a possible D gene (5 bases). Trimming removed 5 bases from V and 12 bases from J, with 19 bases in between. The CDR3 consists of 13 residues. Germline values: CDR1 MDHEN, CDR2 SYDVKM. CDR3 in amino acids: CASSLYTQGAHTF. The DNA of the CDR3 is TGTGCCAGCAGTCTATATACTCAGGGTGCACACACCTTC.

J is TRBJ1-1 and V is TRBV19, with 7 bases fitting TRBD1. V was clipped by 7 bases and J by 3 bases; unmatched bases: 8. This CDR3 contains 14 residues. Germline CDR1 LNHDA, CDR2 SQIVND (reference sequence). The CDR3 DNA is TGTGCCAGTACGGCAGGGGGTGCGGACACTGAAGCTTTCTTT. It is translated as CASTAGGADTEAFF.

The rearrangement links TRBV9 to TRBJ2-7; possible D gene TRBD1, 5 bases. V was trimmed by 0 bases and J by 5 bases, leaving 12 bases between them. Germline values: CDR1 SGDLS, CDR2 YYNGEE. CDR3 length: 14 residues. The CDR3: CASSVDSRAHEQYF. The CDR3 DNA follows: TGTGCCAGCAGCGTAGATAGCAGGGCCCACGAGCAGTACTTC.

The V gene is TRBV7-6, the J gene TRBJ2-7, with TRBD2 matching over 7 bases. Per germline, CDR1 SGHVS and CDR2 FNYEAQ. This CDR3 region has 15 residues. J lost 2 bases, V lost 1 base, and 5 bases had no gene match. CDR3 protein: CASSLDGRGAYEQYF. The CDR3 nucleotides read TGTGCCAGCAGCTTAGATGGGAGGGGAGCCTACGAGCAGTACTTC.

The CDR3 is CASSLEGGMNSPLHF. In DNA form, the CDR3 reads TGTGCCAGCAGCTTAGAGGGAGGGATGAATTCACCCCTCCACTTT. This chain uses TRBV11-3 with TRBJ1-6; D remains ambiguous. The length of the CDR3 is 15 residues. The V gene's germline CDR1 is SGHNT and CDR2 YENEEA. The V end lost 0 bases, the J end lost 7 bases, and 10 bases lay between the germline ends. Full variable domain (outside the CDR3, taken from reference TRBV11-3 and TRBJ1-6): EAGVVQSPRYKIIEKKQPVAFWCNPISGHNTLYWYLQNLGQGPELLIRYENEEAVDDSQLPKDRFSAERLKGVDSTLKIQPAELGDSAVYLCASSLEGGMNSPLHFGNGTRLTVT.